This TCR beta chain was profiled in a study of blood T cell repertoires in COVID-19. Assay: immunoSEQ multiplex PCR; the TCRdb copy retains only in-frame clones and omits some. The sample holds fewer than 400,000 clones, 85% seen once. The CDR3 contains 14 residues. The germline CDR1 and CDR2 sequences are SGHTA and FQGNSA. V was trimmed by 7 bases and J by 3 bases, leaving 16 bases between them. Sequenced: PBMCs or T cells enriched from blood (not recorded which). This sequence originates from a woman aged 25-40 years who had been exposed to COVID-19. V gene TRBV7-2 combines with J gene TRBJ2-7, with D perhaps matching TRBD1 (6 bases). As DNA, the CDR3 is TGTGCCAGCACCCGTGGCAGGGGACGCTACGAGCAGTACTTC. Encoded protein: CASTRGRGRYEQYF. Full variable domain (outside the CDR3, taken from reference TRBV7-2 and TRBJ2-7): GAGVSQSPSNKVTEKGKDVELRCDPISGHTALYWYRQSLGQGLEFLIYFQGNSAPDKSGLPSDRFSAERTGGSVSTLTIQRTQQEDSAVYLCASTRGRGRYEQYFGPGTRLTVT.